One sample yielded the 2 T cell receptor beta chains listed below, sequenced in a study of regulatory T cells in long-lasting Graves disease (dated by TCRdb to the early 2020s). The library was made by multiplex PCR. Sequencer: Illumina HiSeq 4000. CDR3 regions were amplified by Arm-PCR with iRepertoire HTBI primers to construct TCR beta libraries. TCRdb trimmed public reads at Q25 via fastp, called clones via MiXCR and kept in-frame beta chains. For every CDR3 protein sequence, its rows merge into one entry that carries the most common genes and DNA. The sample table records hundreds of thousands of distinct CDR3 sequences; around 17% of these occur just once. The ten top clones hold under 20% of the sample. The meaning of the sample's time point label: newly diagnosed GD, antithyroid drugs for less than 3 months. For both TCR sequencing and RNA sequencing, RNA was extracted from PBMCs using TRIzol.

These same records also appear under a second study, on T cells in Graves' hyperthyroidism and ophthalmopathy.

The sequencing used peripheral blood mononuclear cells (PBMCs), collected at new diagnosis, from a patient treated with antithyroid drugs. The receptor set was obtained from a woman between 25 and 40 years old with Graves disease. Donor details come from another sample of the same person, matched by shared clones.

Regarding this clonotype: Given a much more abundant clone one base away, this may be a read error. The chain carries TRBV6-9 and TRBJ1-5; no reliable D call. The J call is doubtful: the DNA matches TRBJ2-3 better. There are 14 residues in the CDR3. Germline V gene sequence: CDR1 MNHGY, CDR2 SVAAGI. CDR3 residues: CASSYSVYDQPQYF. The DNA of the CDR3 is TGTGCCAGCAGTTATTCGGTGTATGATCAGCCCCAGTATTTT.

This clonotype appeared a few times. This chain connects TRBV10-3 to TRBJ1-5; perhaps TRBD1 as D (5 bases). V was trimmed by 0 bases and J by 4 bases, leaving 10 bases between them. Germline loops: CDR1 ENHRY, CDR2 SYGVKD. The CDR3 is 15 amino acids. CDR3 bases: TGTGCCATCAGTGAGTCGGCGGCAGGGAATCAGCCCCAGCATTTT. The encoded protein is CAISESAAGNQPQHF.